Below, 4 T cell receptor beta chains from the same sample are listed, as sequenced in a study of shared clonotypes between healthy human individuals. Only in-frame clones appear in the TCRdb table, and some are missing; sequencing was by immunoSEQ multiplex PCR. The sample has 850,000 to 1,200,000 clones, around 74% seen once. The sequencing input was memory CD4+ T cells sorted from blood. Sample subset: CD45RA-negative fraction. The receptors come from a man aged 18 to 35 in good health.

The chain links TRBV6-6 to TRBJ1-2; D uncertain. The germline V gene has CDR1 MNHNY and CDR2 SVGAGI (reference sequence). Trimming removed 2 bases at V and 7 bases at J, with 17 bases between. There are 15 residues in the CDR3. The CDR3 DNA is TGTGCCAGCAGTTACGGAGTCATAACTCGGCCTGGCTACACCTTC. Protein: CASSYGVITRPGYTF.

This clone has a handful of counts. Other DNA sequences from this sample encode an identical CDR3 as well. The CDR3: CASSSGYGYTF. For the CDR3, the DNA is TGTGCCAGCAGTTCTGGTTACGGCTACACCTTC. The chain is built from TRBV6-5 and TRBJ1-2; D is unclear. Trimming stripped 4 bases from V and 8 bases from J, with 8 bases between. CDR1 is MNHEY, CDR2 SVGAGI, per germline. This CDR3 comprises 11 residues.

The CDR3 spells CAWTYRREDTQYF. In nucleotides, the CDR3 is TGTGCCTGGACATATAGGAGGGAGGATACGCAGTATTTT. The chain couples TRBV30 to TRBJ2-3; tentative D call: TRBD2 (6 bases). Germline V gene lookup returns CDR1 GTSNPN and CDR2 SVGIG (reference sequence). The CDR3 is 13 residues long. Deletions cut 4 bases from V and 6 bases from J, with 14 bases between.

CDR3 DNA: TGTGCCAGCAGCCGGTCAGGGCAAAAGGAGGAGACCCAGTACTTC. This sequence encodes CASSRSGQKEETQYF. This chain connects TRBV5-4 to TRBJ2-5; weak D call: TRBD1 (5 bases). In germline, CDR1 is SGHNT, CDR2 YYREEE (reference sequence). There are 15 residues in the CDR3. Trimming removed 4 bases from V and 5 bases from J, with 18 bases in between. Based on the CDR3 plus reference TRBV5-4 and TRBJ2-5, the full variable domain is ETGVTQSPTHLIKTRGQQVTLRCSSQSGHNTVSWYQQALGQGPQFIFQYYREEENGRGNFPPRFSGLQFPNYSSELNVNALELDDSALYLCASSRSGQKEETQYFGPGTRLLVL.